This paragraph covers one T cell receptor (beta chain) sequence. Per the original data handling: It was from reference gene primer amplification that nucleated cell counts were estimated. Clones were read by immunoSEQ multiplex PCR, and TCRdb kept only the in-frame ones, dropping some. V and J calls and clone size follow that table, whereas D and trimming were derived from the DNA. The table has under 150,000 clones, roughly 81% seen once; the top ten hold more than 8.5%. This sample is drawn from a study of blood T cell repertoires in COVID-19. Study at large: Spain, Italy and the United States supplied samples that represented acute and convalescent COVID-19. PBMCs, B-cell-depleted T cells, or T cells provided the cDNA or gDNA that made up the material.

Between the trimmed V and J ends, which lost 2 bases and 7 bases, there was a span of 18 bases. The germline gives CDR1 SGHDN, CDR2 FVKESK. This CDR3 spans 16 amino acids. Sequenced: peripheral blood. The chain combines TRBV14 with TRBJ2-1, with a weak D call TRBD1 (5 bases). The clonotype originates from a woman aged 45-65 years with active or convalescent COVID-19. The CDR3 protein is CASSQPDRDALNEQFF. The CDR3 DNA reads TGTGCCAGCAGCCAACCCGACAGAGATGCCCTAAATGAGCAGTTCTTC.